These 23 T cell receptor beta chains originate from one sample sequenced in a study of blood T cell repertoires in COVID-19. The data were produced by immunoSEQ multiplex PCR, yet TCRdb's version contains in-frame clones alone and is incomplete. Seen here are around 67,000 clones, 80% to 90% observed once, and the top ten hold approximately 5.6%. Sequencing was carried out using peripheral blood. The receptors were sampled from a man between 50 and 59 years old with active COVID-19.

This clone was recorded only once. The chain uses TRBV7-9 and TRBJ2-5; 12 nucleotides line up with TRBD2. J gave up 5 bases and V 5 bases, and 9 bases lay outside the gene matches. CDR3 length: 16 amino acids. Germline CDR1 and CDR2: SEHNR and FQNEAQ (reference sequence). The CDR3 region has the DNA TGTGCCAGCAGCCCGCGACTAGCGGGAGAACTTGAGACCCAGTACTTC. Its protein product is CASSPRLAGELETQYF.

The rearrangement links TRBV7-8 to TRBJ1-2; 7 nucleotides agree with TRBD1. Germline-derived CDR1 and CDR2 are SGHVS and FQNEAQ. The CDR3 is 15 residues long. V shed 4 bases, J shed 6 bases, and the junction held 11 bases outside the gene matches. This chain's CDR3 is CASSSTGARSHGYTF. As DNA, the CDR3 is TGTGCCAGCAGCTCTACAGGGGCCCGCTCTCATGGCTACACCTTC.

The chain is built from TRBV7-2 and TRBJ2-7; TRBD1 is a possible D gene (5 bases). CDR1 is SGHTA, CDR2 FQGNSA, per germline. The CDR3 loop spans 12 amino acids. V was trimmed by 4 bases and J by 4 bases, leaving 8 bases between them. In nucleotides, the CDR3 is TGTGCCAGCAGCTCCAACAGGTACGAGCAGTACTTC. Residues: CASSSNRYEQYF.

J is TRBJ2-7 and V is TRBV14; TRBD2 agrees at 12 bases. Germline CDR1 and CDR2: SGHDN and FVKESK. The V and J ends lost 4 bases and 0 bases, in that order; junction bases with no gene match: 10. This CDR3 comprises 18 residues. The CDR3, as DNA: TGTGCCAGCAGCCCCGGGACTAGCGGGTGGACTTACTCCTACGAGCAGTACTTC. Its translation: CASSPGTSGWTYSYEQYF. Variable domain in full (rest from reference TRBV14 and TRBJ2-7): EAGVTQFPSHSVIEKGQTVTLRCDPISGHDNLYWYRRVMGKEIKFLLHFVKESKQDESGMPNNRFLAERTGGTYSTLKVQPAELEDSGVYFCASSPGTSGWTYSYEQYFGPGTRLTVT.

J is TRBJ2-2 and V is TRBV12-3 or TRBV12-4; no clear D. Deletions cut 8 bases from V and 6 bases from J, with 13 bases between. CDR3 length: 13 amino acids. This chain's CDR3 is CASSPRSSGELFF. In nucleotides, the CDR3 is TGTGCCAGCTCCCCTCGGAGTTCCGGGGAGCTGTTTTTT.

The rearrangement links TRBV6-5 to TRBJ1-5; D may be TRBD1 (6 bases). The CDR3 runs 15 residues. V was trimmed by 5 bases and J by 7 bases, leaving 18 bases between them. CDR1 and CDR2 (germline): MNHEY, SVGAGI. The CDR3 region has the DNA TGTGCCAGCAGTCAAACTCAGGGGTTACGGCAGCCCCAGCATTTT. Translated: CASSQTQGLRQPQHF.

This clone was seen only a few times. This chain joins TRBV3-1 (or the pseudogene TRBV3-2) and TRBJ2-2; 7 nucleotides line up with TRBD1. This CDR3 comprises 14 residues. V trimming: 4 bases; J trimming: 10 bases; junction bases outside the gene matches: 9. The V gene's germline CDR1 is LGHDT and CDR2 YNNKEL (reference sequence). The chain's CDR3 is CASSRTTGVEELFF. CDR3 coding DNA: TGTGCCAGCAGCCGTACCACAGGGGTTGAGGAGCTGTTTTTT.

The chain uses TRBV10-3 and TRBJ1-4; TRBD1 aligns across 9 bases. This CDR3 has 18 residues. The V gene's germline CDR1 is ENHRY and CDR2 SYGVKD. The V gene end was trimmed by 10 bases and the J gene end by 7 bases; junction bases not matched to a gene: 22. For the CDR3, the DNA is TGTGCCACCCTCCAAACACTCATACCGGGACAGGGAGGTGAAAAACTGTTTTTT. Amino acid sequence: CATLQTLIPGQGGEKLFF.

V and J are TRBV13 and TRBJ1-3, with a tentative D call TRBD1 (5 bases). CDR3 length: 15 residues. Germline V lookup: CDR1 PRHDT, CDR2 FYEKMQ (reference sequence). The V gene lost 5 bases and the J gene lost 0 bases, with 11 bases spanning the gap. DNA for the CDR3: TGTGCCAGCAGCGTCGACAGAGACTCTGGAAACACCATATATTTT. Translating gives CASSVDRDSGNTIYF.

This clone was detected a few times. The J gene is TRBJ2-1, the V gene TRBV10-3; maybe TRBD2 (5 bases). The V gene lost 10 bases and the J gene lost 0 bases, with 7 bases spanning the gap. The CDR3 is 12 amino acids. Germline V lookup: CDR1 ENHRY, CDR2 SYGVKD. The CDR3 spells CANRDSYNEQFF. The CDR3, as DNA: TGTGCCAACCGGGACTCCTACAATGAGCAGTTCTTC.

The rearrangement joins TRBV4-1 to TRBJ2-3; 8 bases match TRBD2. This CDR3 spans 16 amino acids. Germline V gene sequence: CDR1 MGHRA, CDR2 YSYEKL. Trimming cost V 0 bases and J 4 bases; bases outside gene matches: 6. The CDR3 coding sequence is TGCGCCAGCAGCCAAGACCCGGGAGCGGGAGCAGATACGCAGTATTTT. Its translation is CASSQDPGAGADTQYF.

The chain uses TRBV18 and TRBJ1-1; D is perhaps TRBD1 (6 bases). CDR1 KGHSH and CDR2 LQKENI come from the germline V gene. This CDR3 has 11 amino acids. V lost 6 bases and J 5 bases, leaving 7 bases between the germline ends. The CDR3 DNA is TGTGCCAGCTCCCAGGGGACTGAAGCTTTCTTT. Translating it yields CASSQGTEAFF.

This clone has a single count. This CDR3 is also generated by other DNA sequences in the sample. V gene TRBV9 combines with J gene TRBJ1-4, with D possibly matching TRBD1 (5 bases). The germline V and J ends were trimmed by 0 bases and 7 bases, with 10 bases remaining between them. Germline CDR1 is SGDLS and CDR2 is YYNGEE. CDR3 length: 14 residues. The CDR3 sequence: CASSVGQGGEKLFF. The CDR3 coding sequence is TGTGCCAGCAGCGTAGGGCAGGGCGGTGAAAAACTGTTTTTT.

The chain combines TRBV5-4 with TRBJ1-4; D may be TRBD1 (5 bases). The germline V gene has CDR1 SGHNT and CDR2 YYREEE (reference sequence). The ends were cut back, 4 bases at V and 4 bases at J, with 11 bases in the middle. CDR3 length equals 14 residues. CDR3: CASSRGVSNEKLFF. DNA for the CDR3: TGTGCCAGCAGCCGGGGGGTCAGTAATGAAAAACTGTTTTTT.

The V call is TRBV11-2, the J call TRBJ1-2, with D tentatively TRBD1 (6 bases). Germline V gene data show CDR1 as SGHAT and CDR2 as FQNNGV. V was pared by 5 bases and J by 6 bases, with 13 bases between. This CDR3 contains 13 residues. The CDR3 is CASSRNRDNGYTF. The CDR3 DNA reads TGTGCCAGCAGCCGAAACCGGGACAATGGCTACACCTTC.

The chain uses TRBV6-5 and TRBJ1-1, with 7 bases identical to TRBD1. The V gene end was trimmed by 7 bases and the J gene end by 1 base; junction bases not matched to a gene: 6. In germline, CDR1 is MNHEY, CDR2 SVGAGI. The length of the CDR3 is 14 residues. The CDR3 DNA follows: TGTGCCAGCATGTGGGGACAGAGGAACACTGAAGCTTTCTTT. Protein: CASMWGQRNTEAFF.

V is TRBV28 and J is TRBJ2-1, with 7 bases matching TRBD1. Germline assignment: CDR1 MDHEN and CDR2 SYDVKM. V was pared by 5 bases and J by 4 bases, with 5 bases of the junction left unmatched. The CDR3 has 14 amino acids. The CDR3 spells CASSDLTGYNEQFF. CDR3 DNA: TGTGCCAGCAGTGACTTGACAGGGTACAATGAGCAGTTCTTC. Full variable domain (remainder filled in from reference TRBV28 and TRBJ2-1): DVKVTQSSRYLVKRTGEKVFLECVQDMDHENMFWYRQDPGLGLRLIYFSYDVKMKEKGDIPEGYSVSREKKERFSLILESASTNQTSMYLCASSDLTGYNEQFFGPGTRLTVL.

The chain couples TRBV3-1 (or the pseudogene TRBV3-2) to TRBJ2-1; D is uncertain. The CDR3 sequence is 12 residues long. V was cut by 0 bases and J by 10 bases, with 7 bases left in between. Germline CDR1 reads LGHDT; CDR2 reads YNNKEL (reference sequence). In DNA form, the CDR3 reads TGTGCCAGCAGCCAAGACCTAGGAGAGCAGTTCTTC. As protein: CASSQDLGEQFF.

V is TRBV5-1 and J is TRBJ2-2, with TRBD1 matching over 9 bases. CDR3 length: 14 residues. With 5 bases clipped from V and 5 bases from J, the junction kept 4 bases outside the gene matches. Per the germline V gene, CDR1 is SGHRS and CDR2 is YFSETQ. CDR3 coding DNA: TGCGCCAGCAGACCCGGGACAGGGACCGGGGAGCTGTTTTTT. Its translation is CASRPGTGTGELFF.

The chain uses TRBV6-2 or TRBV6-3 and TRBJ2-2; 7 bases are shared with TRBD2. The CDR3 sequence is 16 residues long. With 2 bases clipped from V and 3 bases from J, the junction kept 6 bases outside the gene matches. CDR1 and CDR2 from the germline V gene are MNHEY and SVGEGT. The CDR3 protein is CASSYPRGGDTGELFF. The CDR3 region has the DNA TGTGCCAGCAGTTACCCTAGGGGAGGGGACACCGGGGAGCTGTTTTTT.

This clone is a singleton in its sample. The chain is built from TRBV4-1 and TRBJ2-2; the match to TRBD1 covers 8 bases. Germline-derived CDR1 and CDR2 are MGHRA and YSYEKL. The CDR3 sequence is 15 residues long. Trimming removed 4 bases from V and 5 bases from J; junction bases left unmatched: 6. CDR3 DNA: TGCGCCAGCAGCCGTACCCGGACAGGGACCGGGGAGCTGTTTTTT. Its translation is CASSRTRTGTGELFF.

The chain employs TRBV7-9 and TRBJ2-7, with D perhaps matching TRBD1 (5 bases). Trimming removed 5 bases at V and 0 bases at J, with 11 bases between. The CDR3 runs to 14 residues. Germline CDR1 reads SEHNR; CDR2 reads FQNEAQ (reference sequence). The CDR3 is CASSAQQVSYEQYF. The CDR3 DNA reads TGTGCCAGCAGCGCGCAACAGGTCTCCTACGAGCAGTACTTC.

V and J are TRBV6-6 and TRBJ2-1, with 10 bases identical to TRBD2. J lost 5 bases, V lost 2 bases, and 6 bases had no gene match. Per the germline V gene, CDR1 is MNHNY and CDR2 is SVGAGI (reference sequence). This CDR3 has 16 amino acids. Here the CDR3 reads CASSYPVAGGHNEQFF. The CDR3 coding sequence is TGTGCCAGCAGTTACCCGGTAGCGGGAGGTCACAATGAGCAGTTCTTC.